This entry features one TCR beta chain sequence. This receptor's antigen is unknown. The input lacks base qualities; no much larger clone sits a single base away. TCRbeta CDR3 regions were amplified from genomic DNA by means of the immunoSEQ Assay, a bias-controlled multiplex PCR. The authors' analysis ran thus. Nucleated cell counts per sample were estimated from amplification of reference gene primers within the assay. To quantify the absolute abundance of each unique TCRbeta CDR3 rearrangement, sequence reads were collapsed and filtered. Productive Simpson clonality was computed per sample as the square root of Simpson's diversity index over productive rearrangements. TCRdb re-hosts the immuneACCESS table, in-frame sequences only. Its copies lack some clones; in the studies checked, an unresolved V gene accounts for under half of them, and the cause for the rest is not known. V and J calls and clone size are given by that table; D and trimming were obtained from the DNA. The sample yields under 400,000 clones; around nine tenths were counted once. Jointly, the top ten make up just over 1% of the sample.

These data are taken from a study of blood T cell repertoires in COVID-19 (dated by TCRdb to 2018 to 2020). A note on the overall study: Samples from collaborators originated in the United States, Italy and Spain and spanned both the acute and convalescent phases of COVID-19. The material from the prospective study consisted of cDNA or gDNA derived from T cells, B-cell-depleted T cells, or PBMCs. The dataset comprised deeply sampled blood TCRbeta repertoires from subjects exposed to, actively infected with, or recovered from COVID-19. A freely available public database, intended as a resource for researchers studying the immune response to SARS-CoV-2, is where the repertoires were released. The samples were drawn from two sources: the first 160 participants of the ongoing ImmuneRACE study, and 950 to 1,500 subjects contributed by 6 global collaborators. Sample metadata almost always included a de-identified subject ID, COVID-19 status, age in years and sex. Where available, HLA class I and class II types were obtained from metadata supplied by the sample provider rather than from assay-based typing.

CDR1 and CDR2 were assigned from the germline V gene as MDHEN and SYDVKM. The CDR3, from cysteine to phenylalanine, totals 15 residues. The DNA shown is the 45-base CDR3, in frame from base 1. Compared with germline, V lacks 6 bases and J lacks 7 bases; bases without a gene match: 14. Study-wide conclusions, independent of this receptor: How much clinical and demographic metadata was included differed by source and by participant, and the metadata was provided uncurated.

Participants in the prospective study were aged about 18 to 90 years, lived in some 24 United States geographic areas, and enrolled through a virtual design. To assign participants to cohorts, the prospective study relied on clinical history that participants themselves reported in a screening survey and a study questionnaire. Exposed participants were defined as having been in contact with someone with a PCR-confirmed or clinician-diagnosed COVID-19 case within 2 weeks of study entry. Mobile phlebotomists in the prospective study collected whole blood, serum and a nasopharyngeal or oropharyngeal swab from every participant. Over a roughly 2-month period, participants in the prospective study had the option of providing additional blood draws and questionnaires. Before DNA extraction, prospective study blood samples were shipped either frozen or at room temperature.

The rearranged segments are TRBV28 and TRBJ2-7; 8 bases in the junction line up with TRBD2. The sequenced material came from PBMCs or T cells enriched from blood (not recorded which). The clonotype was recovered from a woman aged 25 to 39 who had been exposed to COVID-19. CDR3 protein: CASSRPGLGSGEQYF. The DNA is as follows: TGTGCCAGCAGCCGGCCGGGACTAGGGTCCGGGGAGCAGTACTTC.